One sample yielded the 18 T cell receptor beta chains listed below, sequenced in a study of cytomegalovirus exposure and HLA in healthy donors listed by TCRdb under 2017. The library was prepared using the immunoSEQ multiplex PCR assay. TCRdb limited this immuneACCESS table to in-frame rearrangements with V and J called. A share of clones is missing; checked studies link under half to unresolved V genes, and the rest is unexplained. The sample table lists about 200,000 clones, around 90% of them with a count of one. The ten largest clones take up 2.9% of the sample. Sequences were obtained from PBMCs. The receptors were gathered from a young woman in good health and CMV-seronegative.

CDR3 region: CASSSGPRGGTDTQYF. DNA for the CDR3: TGTGCCAGCAGCTCAGGGCCCAGGGGTGGCACAGATACGCAGTATTTT. The chain combines TRBV7-2 with TRBJ2-3, with D perhaps matching TRBD1 (6 bases). V was clipped by 4 bases and J by 1 base, with 15 bases between them. The CDR3 contains 16 residues. Germline V gene sequence: CDR1 SGHTA, CDR2 FQGNSA.

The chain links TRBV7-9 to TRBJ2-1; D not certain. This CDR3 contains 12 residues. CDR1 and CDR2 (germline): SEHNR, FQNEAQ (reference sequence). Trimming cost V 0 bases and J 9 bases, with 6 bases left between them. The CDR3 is CASSLAASEQFF. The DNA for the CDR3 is TGTGCCAGCAGCTTAGCGGCCAGTGAGCAGTTCTTC.

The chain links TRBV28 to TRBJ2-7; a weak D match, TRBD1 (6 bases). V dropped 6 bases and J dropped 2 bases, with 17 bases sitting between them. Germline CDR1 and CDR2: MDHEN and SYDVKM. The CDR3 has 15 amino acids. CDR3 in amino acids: CASSSTGAGAYEQYF. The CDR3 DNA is TGTGCCAGCAGCTCCACCGGGGCAGGGGCCTACGAGCAGTACTTC.

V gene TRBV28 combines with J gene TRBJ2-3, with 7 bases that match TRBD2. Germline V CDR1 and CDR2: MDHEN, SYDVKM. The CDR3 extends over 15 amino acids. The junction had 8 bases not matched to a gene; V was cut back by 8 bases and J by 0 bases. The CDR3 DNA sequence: TGTGCCAGCTGGGAGGGGCGGCCTAGCACAGATACGCAGTATTTT. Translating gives CASWEGRPSTDTQYF.

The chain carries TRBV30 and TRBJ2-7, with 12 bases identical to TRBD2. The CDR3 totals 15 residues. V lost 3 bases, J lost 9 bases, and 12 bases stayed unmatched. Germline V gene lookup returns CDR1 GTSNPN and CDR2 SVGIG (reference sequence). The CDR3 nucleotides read TGTGCCTGGAGCGGCGGACTAGCGGGAAGACTCGGGCAGTACTTC. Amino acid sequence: CAWSGGLAGRLGQYF.

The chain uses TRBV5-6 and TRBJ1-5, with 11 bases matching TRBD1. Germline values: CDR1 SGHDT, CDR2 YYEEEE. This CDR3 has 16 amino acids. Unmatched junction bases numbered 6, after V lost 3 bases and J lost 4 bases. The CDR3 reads CASSSWTGGRNQPQHF. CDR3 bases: TGTGCCAGCAGCTCATGGACAGGGGGCAGAAATCAGCCCCAGCATTTT.

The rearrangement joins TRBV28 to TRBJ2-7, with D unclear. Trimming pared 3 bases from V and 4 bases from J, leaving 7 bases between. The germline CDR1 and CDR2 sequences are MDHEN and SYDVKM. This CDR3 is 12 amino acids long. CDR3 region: CASSFTVYEQYF. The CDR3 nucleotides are TGTGCCAGCAGTTTCACAGTTTACGAGCAGTACTTC.

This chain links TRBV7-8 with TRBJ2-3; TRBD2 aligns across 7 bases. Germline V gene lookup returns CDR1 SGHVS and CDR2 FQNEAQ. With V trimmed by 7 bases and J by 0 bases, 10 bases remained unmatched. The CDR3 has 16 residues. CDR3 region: CASIQGGVGSTDTQYF. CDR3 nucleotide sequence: TGTGCCAGCATCCAGGGAGGGGTAGGGAGCACAGATACGCAGTATTTT.

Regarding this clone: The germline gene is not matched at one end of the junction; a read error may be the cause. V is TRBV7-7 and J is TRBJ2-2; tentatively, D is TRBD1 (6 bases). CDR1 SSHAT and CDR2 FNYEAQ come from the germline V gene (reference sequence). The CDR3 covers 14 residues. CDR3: CASSYRASSGELFF. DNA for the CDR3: TGTGCTAGCAGTTACAGGGCGTCGTCCGGGGAGCTGTTTTTT.

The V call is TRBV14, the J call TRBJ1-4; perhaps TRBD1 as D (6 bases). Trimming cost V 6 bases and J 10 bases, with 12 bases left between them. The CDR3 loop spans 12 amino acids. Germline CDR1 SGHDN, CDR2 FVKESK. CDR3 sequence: CASRKGGGKLFF. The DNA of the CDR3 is TGTGCCAGCAGAAAGGGGGGGGGAAAACTGTTTTTT. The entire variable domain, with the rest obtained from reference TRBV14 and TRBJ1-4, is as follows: EAGVTQFPSHSVIEKGQTVTLRCDPISGHDNLYWYRRVMGKEIKFLLHFVKESKQDESGMPNNRFLAERTGGTYSTLKVQPAELEDSGVYFCASRKGGGKLFFGSGTQLSVL.

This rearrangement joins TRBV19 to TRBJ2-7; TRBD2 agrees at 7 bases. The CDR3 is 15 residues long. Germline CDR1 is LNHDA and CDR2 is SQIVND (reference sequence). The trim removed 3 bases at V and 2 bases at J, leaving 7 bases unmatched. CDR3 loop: CASSISGLGAYEQYF. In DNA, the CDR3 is TGTGCCAGTAGTATTTCTGGACTAGGAGCCTACGAGCAGTACTTC.

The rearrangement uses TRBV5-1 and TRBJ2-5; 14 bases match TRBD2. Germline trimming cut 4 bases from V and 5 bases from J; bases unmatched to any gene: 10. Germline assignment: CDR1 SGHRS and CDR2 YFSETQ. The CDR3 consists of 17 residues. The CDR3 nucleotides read TGCGCCAGCAGCATCGGACTAGCGGGAGGTTGGAAGGAGACCCAGTACTTC. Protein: CASSIGLAGGWKETQYF.

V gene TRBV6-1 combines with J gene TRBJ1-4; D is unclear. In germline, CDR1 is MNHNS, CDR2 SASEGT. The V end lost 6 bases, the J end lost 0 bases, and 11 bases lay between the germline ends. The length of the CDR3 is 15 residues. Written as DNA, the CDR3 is TGTGCCAGCAGCCAGCAGCGGACAACTAATGAAAAACTGTTTTTT. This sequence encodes CASSQQRTTNEKLFF.

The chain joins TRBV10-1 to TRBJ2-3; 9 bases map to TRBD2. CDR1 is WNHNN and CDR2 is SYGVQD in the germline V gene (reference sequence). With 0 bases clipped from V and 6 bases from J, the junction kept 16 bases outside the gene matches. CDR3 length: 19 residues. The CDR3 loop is CASSESCPGSGRSPDTQYF. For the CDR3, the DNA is TGCGCCAGCAGTGAGTCGTGCCCTGGTAGCGGGAGATCGCCTGATACGCAGTATTTT.

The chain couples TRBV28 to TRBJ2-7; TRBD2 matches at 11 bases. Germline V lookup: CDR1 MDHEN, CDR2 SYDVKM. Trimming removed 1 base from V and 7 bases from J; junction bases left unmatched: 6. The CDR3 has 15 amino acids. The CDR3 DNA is TGTGCCAGCAGTTTATTACTAGCGGGAGAGGAAGAGCAGTACTTC. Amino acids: CASSLLLAGEEEQYF.

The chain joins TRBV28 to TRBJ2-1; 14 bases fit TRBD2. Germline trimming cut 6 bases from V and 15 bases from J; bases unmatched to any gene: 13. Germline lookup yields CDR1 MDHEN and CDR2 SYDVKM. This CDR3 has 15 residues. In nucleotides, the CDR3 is TGTGCCAGCAGCGAAGGACTAGCGGGAGGCCCCAGGGGGTTCTTC. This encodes CASSEGLAGGPRGFF.

Written as DNA, the CDR3 is TGTGCCAGCAGTGAATGGACAGGGTCTAACTATGGCTACACCTTC. Protein product: CASSEWTGSNYGYTF. This rearrangement joins TRBV25-1 to TRBJ1-2, with 8 bases fitting TRBD1. CDR3 length: 15 residues. The germline gives CDR1 MGHDK, CDR2 SYGVNS. V shed 1 base, J shed 0 bases, and the junction held 1 base outside the gene matches.

The CDR3 region has the DNA TGCGCCAGCAGCTTGGGTCTCGGAGACTACGAGCAGTACTTC. It is translated as CASSLGLGDYEQYF. The rearrangement uses TRBV5-1 and TRBJ2-7; D uncertain. In germline, CDR1 is SGHRS, CDR2 YFSETQ. The CDR3 is 14 amino acids. V was cut by 0 bases and J by 3 bases, with 10 bases left in between.